One and the same sample provided the 22 T cell receptor beta chains below, sequenced in a study of blood T cell repertoires in COVID-19. The data were produced by immunoSEQ multiplex PCR, yet TCRdb's version contains in-frame clones alone and is incomplete. The sample lists about 220,000 clones; around 82% were seen once. The source material was peripheral blood. Every receptor here comes from a woman aged 25-40 years who had recovered from COVID-19.

The genes are TRBV18 and TRBJ2-5, with D uncertain. The V end was cut by 5 bases, the J end by 1 base, with 8 bases between. The CDR3 runs 13 residues. Germline V CDR1 and CDR2: KGHSH, LQKENI. CDR3 coding DNA: TGTGCCAGCTCAGGAGTCAGCCAAGAGACCCAGTACTTC. Amino acid sequence: CASSGVSQETQYF. Full variable domain (outside the CDR3, taken from reference TRBV18 and TRBJ2-5): NAGVMQNPRHLVRRRGQEARLRCSPMKGHSHVYWYRQLPEEGLKFMVYLQKENIIDESGMPKERFSAEFPKEGPSILRIQQVVRGDSAAYFCASSGVSQETQYFGPGTRLLVL.

CDR3: CASRPAGGPAGELFF. In DNA form, the CDR3 reads TGTGCCAGCAGACCTGCGGGAGGGCCGGCCGGGGAGCTGTTTTTT. This chain joins TRBV6-6 and TRBJ2-2; 9 positions match TRBD2. CDR1 is MNHNY, CDR2 SVGAGI, per germline (reference sequence). The CDR3 sequence is 15 residues long. Unmatched junction bases numbered 8, after V lost 6 bases and J lost 6 bases.

The rearrangement uses TRBV7-3 and TRBJ2-1, with 13 bases identical to TRBD2. CDR3 size: 20 residues. Trimming at V came to 1 base and at J to 3 bases, leaving 12 bases not matched to a gene. Per germline, CDR1 SGHTA and CDR2 FQGTGA. The CDR3 here is CASSLNRLAGGIGFYNEQFF. CDR3 bases: TGTGCCAGCAGCTTAAACAGACTAGCGGGAGGAATTGGATTCTACAATGAGCAGTTCTTC.

This rearrangement joins TRBV11-2 to TRBJ2-1; 8 positions agree with TRBD2. There are 18 residues in the CDR3. Germline CDR1 SGHAT, CDR2 FQNNGV. The junction had 9 bases not matched to a gene; V was cut back by 2 bases and J by 0 bases. This chain's CDR3 is CASSLLGLSGTSYNEQFF. The CDR3 DNA reads TGTGCCAGCAGCTTATTGGGGCTTAGCGGGACCTCCTACAATGAGCAGTTCTTC.

The chain is built from TRBV19 and TRBJ2-5; tentatively, D is TRBD2 (5 bases). The germline V gene encodes CDR1 LNHDA and CDR2 SQIVND (reference sequence). This CDR3 is built from 14 residues. V lost 8 bases, J lost 5 bases, and 18 bases lay in between. This chain's CDR3 is CASWSGGLRETQYF. DNA for the CDR3: TGTGCCAGTTGGAGCGGAGGCCTTCGGGAGACCCAGTACTTC.

V gene TRBV7-2 combines with J gene TRBJ1-1, with D hard to call. The CDR3 has 14 amino acids. V dropped 0 bases and J dropped 1 base, with 6 bases sitting between them. Germline CDR1 reads SGHTA; CDR2 reads FQGNSA. CDR3 coding DNA: TGTGCCAGCAGCTTAGCTCCAGGGAACACTGAAGCTTTCTTT. Amino acid sequence: CASSLAPGNTEAFF.

The V call is TRBV7-9, the J call TRBJ1-1, with 7 bases lining up with TRBD1. Losses at the gene ends were 3 bases for V and 3 bases for J; bases not matched to a gene: 10. Germline CDR1 SEHNR, CDR2 FQNEAQ (reference sequence). CDR3 size: 16 residues. The CDR3 region has the DNA TGTGCCAGCAGCTTGGACAGGCTTGGAAGATACACTGAAGCTTTCTTT. Its translation: CASSLDRLGRYTEAFF.

The chain carries TRBV5-1 and TRBJ1-5, with 8 bases that match TRBD1. The CDR3 is 14 residues long. Trimming at V came to 3 bases and at J to 7 bases, leaving 6 bases not matched to a gene. In germline, CDR1 is SGHRS, CDR2 YFSETQ. The CDR3 DNA reads TGCGCCAGCAGCTGGACAGGGACGGAGCAGCCCCAGCATTTT. As protein: CASSWTGTEQPQHF. The variable domain in full, with the rest retrieved from reference TRBV5-1 and TRBJ1-5, is KAGVTQTPRYLIKTRGQQVTLSCSPISGHRSVSWYQQTPGQGLQFLFEYFSETQRNKGNFPGRFSGRQFSNSRSEMNVSTLELGDSALYLCASSWTGTEQPQHFGDGTRLSIL.

This clone appeared a few times. CDR3 DNA: TGTGCCAGCAGCGGGAGCTTCAGGCCCCAAGAGACCCAGTACTTC. As protein: CASSGSFRPQETQYF. The chain carries TRBV3-1 (or the pseudogene TRBV3-2) and TRBJ2-5; possible D gene TRBD2, 5 bases. Germline V gene sequence: CDR1 LGHDT, CDR2 YNNKEL (reference sequence). The CDR3 is made up of 15 amino acids. V was clipped by 5 bases and J by 1 base, with 14 bases between them.

V and J are TRBV19 and TRBJ2-2, with 10 nucleotides matching TRBD1. Trimming at V came to 3 bases and at J to 4 bases, leaving 5 bases not matched to a gene. The length of the CDR3 is 16 residues. Looked up from germline, CDR1 is LNHDA and CDR2 is SQIVND (reference sequence). In DNA, the CDR3 is TGTGCCAGTAGTATTATTTGGACAGGGGGCACCGGGGAGCTGTTTTTT. As protein: CASSIIWTGGTGELFF.

V gene TRBV5-4 combines with J gene TRBJ2-7; 11 nucleotides align to TRBD2. This CDR3 has 16 amino acids. Germline lookup yields CDR1 SGHNT and CDR2 YYREEE (reference sequence). The junction had 6 bases not matched to a gene; V was cut back by 2 bases and J by 2 bases. The CDR3: CASSLGLAGATYEQYF. CDR3 bases: TGTGCCAGCAGCTTAGGACTAGCGGGTGCTACCTACGAGCAGTACTTC.

In nucleotides, the CDR3 is TGTGCCACCAGCAGTGCGAGTTCTACCTACGAGCAGTACTTC. It codes for CATSSASSTYEQYF. The chain is built from TRBV15 and TRBJ2-7; no definite D call. Germline assignment: CDR1 LNHNV and CDR2 YYDKDF (reference sequence). The length of the CDR3 is 14 residues. Trimming took off 3 bases at V and 2 bases at J, with 11 bases between the two ends. Variable domain in full (rest from reference TRBV15 and TRBJ2-7): DAMVIQNPRYQVTQFGKPVTLSCSQTLNHNVMYWYQQKSSQAPKLLFHYYDKDFNNEADTPDNFQSRRPNTSFCFLDIRSPGLGDTAMYLCATSSASSTYEQYFGPGTRLTVT.

This CDR3 reads CASRGRETQYF. CDR3 DNA sequence: TGTGCCAGCAGGGGCCGGGAGACCCAGTACTTC. V and J are TRBV28 and TRBJ2-5, with D hard to call. CDR3 length: 11 residues. Germline V lookup: CDR1 MDHEN, CDR2 SYDVKM. With 6 bases removed from V and 5 bases from J, the gap between germline ends came to 7 bases.

In this sample, this clone turned up once. This rearrangement joins TRBV15 to TRBJ1-5; D is undetermined. The CDR3 runs 16 residues. Germline V gene sequence: CDR1 LNHNV, CDR2 YYDKDF (reference sequence). V lost 5 bases and J lost 0, with 14 bases in between. As DNA, the CDR3 is TGTGCCACCAGCCGAGGGCAGGCCAATAGCAATCAGCCCCAGCATTTT. It yields the protein CATSRGQANSNQPQHF. The whole variable domain, remainder taken from reference TRBV15 and TRBJ1-5, is DAMVIQNPRYQVTQFGKPVTLSCSQTLNHNVMYWYQQKSSQAPKLLFHYYDKDFNNEADTPDNFQSRRPNTSFCFLDIRSPGLGDTAMYLCATSRGQANSNQPQHFGDGTRLSIL.

This clone has more than one count but fewer than ten. This rearrangement joins TRBV5-1 to TRBJ1-1; 8 nucleotides match TRBD1. Germline CDR1 is SGHRS and CDR2 is YFSETQ. The CDR3 extends over 14 amino acids. With V trimmed by 4 bases and J by 1 base, 3 bases remained unmatched. The CDR3 DNA reads as TGCGCCAGCAGCGGACAGGGATCGAACACTGAAGCTTTCTTT. It specifies CASSGQGSNTEAFF.

The rearrangement links TRBV12-3 or TRBV12-4 to TRBJ2-3; the D gene is possibly TRBD2 (5 bases). Trimming took off 6 bases at V and 3 bases at J, with 7 bases between the two ends. CDR3 length equals 12 residues. CDR3 loop: CASRRETDTQYF. The CDR3 region has the DNA TGTGCCAGCAGGAGGGAGACAGATACGCAGTATTTT.

The chain combines TRBV5-4 with TRBJ2-2, with 12 bases that match TRBD2. Germline values: CDR1 SGHNT, CDR2 YYREEE (reference sequence). The length of the CDR3 is 16 residues. J gave up 6 bases and V 0 bases, and 3 bases lay outside the gene matches. CDR3 loop: CASSLELAGGPGELFF. In nucleotides, the CDR3 is TGTGCCAGCAGCTTGGAACTAGCGGGAGGACCCGGGGAGCTGTTTTTT.

The rearrangement uses TRBV6-5 and TRBJ1-1; 7 bases map to TRBD1. This CDR3 comprises 12 residues. V trimming: 6 bases; J trimming: 6 bases; junction bases outside the gene matches: 4. Germline V gene sequence: CDR1 MNHEY, CDR2 SVGAGI. CDR3 coding DNA: TGTGCCAGCAGCCGGGGGACAGCTGAAGCTTTCTTT. This sequence encodes CASSRGTAEAFF.

The J gene is TRBJ1-1, the V gene TRBV5-6; D gene uncertain. V lost 0 bases and J lost 5, with 14 bases in between. Germline CDR1 and CDR2: SGHDT and YYEEEE. The CDR3 has 15 residues. This CDR3 reads CASSLVPSTGTEAFF. CDR3 bases: TGTGCCAGCAGCTTGGTCCCGAGCACGGGTACTGAAGCTTTCTTT.

The chain carries TRBV6-1 and TRBJ2-2, with TRBD2 identical over 11 bases. This CDR3 spans 18 amino acids. CDR1 is MNHNS and CDR2 is SASEGT in the germline V gene. V dropped 0 bases and J dropped 0; count of bases not matched to a gene: 3. The CDR3 DNA sequence: TGTGCCAGCAGTGAAGCTACACTAGCGGGGGCGAACACCGGGGAGCTGTTTTTT. As protein: CASSEATLAGANTGELFF.

The rearrangement links TRBV18 to TRBJ1-6, with D perhaps matching TRBD1 (6 bases). Germline lookup yields CDR1 KGHSH and CDR2 LQKENI. This CDR3 contains 14 residues. Trimming removed 5 bases from V and 5 bases from J, with 10 bases in between. CDR3 loop: CASSSDRDNSPLHF. The CDR3 DNA sequence: TGTGCCAGCTCATCGGACAGAGATAATTCACCCCTCCACTTT.

The CDR3 region is CASSSPTVIYGYTF. The DNA for the CDR3 is TGTGCCAGCAGCTCGCCCACGGTTATCTATGGCTACACCTTC. The chain uses TRBV11-2 and TRBJ1-2; no definite D call. This CDR3 has 14 residues. Germline CDR1 and CDR2: SGHAT and FQNNGV. Trimming removed 4 bases from V and 4 bases from J, with 13 bases in between.